By its share, the clone carrying this TCR beta chain is medium-sized (0.01 to 0.1%). Its cognate antigen is unknown. Donors had no recently reported acute infections or vaccinations and were HIV-negative. This CDR3 contains 15 residues. Per the germline V gene, CDR1 is LGHNA and CDR2 is YNFKEQ. Trimming took 3 bases from V and 2 from J, leaving 14 bases between them. These data come from a study of shared clonotypes between healthy human individuals. Here immunoSEQ multiplex PCR was the method, and the copy in TCRdb shows in-frame clones only, minus some. The data hold about 87,000 clones, with about 45% observed a single time. Regarding the study as a whole: Clonotype sharing among the donors was expected to vary with sequencing depth. Investigators collected only blood, and repertoires in tissues likely differ.

Sequencing was done on a sample of PBMCs. The chain employs TRBV4-2 and TRBJ2-7, with D maybe TRBD1 (5 bases). This sequence was found in a woman between 35 and 50 years old in good health. Some clones in this sample may be carry-over from other donors' samples. CDR3 DNA: TGTGCCAGCAGCCACAACGTTGAGACAGCCTACGAGCAGTACTTC. Amino acid sequence: CASSHNVETAYEQYF.